This is a list of T cell receptor beta chains from one sample in a study of blood T cell repertoires in COVID-19. Produced via immunoSEQ multiplex PCR; TCRdb's table is partial and in-frame only. The repertoire holds 350,000 to 450,000 clones, with 75% to 90% as singletons. The sample was peripheral blood. These receptor sequences come from a woman in her late teens or twenties with acute or convalescent COVID-19. The CDR3 runs from the conserved cysteine through the conserved F or W. The D gene is left open where the match is weak.

V gene	J gene	D gene	CDR3 protein
TRBV6-5	TRBJ2-7	TRBD2	CASSYGTGGGYEQYF
TRBV10-1	TRBJ2-7	TRBD1	CASGQGGSREQYF
TRBV6-1	TRBJ2-7	TRBD2	CASSEVTGGVGAYEQYF
TRBV29-1	TRBJ1-1	TRBD1	CSVDRGRGEAFF
TRBV5-1	TRBJ1-1	TRBD1	CASSFTGDTEAFF
TRBV10-3	TRBJ1-4	TRBD1	CAISPKGGAANEKLFF
TRBV6-1	TRBJ1-3	-	CASSEAAVSGNTIYF
TRBV7-3	TRBJ2-1	TRBD2	CASSRTSTNYNEQFF
TRBV5-1	TRBJ1-3	TRBD1	CASSLEGTDSGNTIYF
TRBV4-1	TRBJ1-2	TRBD1	CASSQGFGQAKLYGYTF
TRBV27	TRBJ2-1	-	CASSSNTHLSGVRYNEQFF
TRBV9	TRBJ2-1	-	CASSYSSYNEQFF
TRBV27	TRBJ2-3	TRBD2	CASSLGTSGSRGEDTQYF
TRBV30	TRBJ2-3	-	CACNTGKLTDTQYF
TRBV28	TRBJ1-4	-	CASSLPMGLQKLFF
TRBV6-5	TRBJ2-7	TRBD2	CASSSSPSGSYEQYF
TRBV7-9	TRBJ2-3	-	CASSLPSTDTQYF
TRBV29-1	TRBJ1-2	-	CSVAGLRGGYTF
TRBV5-1	TRBJ1-1	-	CASSLVLMNTEAFF
TRBV7-8	TRBJ1-1	TRBD1	CASSSEREGQPNTEAFF
TRBV7-8	TRBJ2-7	-	CASAREYEQYF
TRBV10-3	TRBJ1-1	TRBD1	CAISGQGRDTEAFF
TRBV7-9	TRBJ2-7	TRBD1	CASSRGTGGTYEQYF
TRBV19	TRBJ2-1	TRBD1	CASSMTGGNDEQFF
TRBV29-1	TRBJ2-5	-	CSASSPGETQYF
TRBV9	TRBJ2-3	TRBD2	CASSVSGSTDTQYF
TRBV28	TRBJ1-1	-	CASSLSWTFSTEAFF